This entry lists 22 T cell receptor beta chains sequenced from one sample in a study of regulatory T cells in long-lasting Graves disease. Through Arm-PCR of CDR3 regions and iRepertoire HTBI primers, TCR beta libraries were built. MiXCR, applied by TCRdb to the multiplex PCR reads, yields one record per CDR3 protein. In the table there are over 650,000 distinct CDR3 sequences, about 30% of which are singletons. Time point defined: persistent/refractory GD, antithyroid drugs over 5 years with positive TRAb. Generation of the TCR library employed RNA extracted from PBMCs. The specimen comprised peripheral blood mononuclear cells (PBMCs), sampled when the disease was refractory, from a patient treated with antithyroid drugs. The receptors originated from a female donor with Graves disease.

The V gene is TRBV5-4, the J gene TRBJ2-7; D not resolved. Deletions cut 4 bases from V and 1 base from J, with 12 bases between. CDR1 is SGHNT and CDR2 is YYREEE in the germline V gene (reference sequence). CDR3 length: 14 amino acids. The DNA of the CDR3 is TGTGCCAGCAGCCGCCTCGACAAATCCTACGAGCAGTACTTC. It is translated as CASSRLDKSYEQYF.

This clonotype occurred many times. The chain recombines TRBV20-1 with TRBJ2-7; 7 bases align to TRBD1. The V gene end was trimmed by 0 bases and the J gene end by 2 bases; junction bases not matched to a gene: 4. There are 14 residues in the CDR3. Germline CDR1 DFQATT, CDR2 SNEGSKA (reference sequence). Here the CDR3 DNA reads TGCAGTGCTAGAGATCCACAGGGGACCTACGAGCAGTACTTC. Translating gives CSARDPQGTYEQYF.

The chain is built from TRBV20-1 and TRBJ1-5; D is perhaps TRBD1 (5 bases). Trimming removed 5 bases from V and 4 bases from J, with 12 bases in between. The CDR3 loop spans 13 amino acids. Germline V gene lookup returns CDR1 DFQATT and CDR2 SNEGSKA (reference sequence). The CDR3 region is CSAGGLLNQPQHF. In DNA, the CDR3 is TGCAGTGCTGGGGGACTACTAAATCAGCCCCAGCATTTT.

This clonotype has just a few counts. CDR3 sequence (DNA): TGTGCCAGCAGTTACTCGAGTCAGGGCTGGGAGACCCAGTACTTC. This encodes CASSYSSQGWETQYF. The rearrangement joins TRBV6-5 to TRBJ2-5; D may be TRBD1 (5 bases). Germline V gives CDR1 MNHEY, CDR2 SVGAGI. The CDR3 is made up of 15 amino acids. V lost 0 bases to trimming and J lost 5 bases, with 13 bases between them.

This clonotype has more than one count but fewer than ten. CDR3 amino acids: CSAKSLTGTYEQYF. The CDR3 DNA is TGCAGTGCCAAATCTCTGACAGGGACCTACGAGCAGTACTTC. The chain employs TRBV20-1 and TRBJ2-7, with 7 bases aligning to TRBD1. V lost 6 bases to trimming and J lost 2 bases; unmatched junction nucleotides: 10. The CDR3 runs to 14 residues. CDR1 DFQATT and CDR2 SNEGSKA come from the germline V gene (reference sequence).

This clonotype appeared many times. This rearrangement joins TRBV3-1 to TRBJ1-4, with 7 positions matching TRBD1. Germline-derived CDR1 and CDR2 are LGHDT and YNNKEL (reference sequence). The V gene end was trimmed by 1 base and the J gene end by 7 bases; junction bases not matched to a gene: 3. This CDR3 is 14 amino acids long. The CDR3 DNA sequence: TGTGCCAGCAGCCAAGGACAGGGTGGTGAAAAACTGTTTTTT. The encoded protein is CASSQGQGGEKLFF.

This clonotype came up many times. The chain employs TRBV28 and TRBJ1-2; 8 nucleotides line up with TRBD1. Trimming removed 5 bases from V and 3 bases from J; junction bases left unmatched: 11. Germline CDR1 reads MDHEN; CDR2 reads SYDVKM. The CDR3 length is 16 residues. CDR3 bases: TGTGCCAGCAGTCCTCCCTCAGGGGGCCTTGACTATGGCTACACCTTC. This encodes CASSPPSGGLDYGYTF.

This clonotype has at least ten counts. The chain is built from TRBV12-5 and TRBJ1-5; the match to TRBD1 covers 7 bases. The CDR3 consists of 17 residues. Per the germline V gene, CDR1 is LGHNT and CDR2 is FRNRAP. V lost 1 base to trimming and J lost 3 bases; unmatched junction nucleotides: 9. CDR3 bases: TGTGCTAGTGGTTTGGCGCGGGGCGGGACAGTCAATCAGCCCCAGCATTTT. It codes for CASGLARGGTVNQPQHF.

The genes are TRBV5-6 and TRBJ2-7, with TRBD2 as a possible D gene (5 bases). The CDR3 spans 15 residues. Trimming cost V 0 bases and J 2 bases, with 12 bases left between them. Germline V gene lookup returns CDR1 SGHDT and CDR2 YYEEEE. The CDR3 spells CASSLGDSAAYEQYF. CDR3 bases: TGTGCCAGCAGCTTGGGAGATAGCGCCGCCTACGAGCAGTACTTC.

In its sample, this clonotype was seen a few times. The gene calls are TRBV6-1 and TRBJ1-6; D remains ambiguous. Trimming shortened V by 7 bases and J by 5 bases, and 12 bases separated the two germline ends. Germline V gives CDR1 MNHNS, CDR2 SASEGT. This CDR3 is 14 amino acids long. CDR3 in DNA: TGTGCCAGCACCCGGACGAGTGATAATTCACCCCTCCACTTT. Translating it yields CASTRTSDNSPLHF.

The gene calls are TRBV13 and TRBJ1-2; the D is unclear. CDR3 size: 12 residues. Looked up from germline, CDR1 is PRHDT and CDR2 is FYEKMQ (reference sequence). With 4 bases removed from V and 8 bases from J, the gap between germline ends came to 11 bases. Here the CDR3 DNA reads TGTGCCAGCAGCTCGGACTTATACGGCTACACCTTC. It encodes CASSSDLYGYTF.

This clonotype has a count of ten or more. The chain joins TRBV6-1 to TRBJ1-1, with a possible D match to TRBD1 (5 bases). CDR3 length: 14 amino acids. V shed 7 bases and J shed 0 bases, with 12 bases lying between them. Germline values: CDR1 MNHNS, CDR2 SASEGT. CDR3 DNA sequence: TGTGCCAGCACCCCGACAGTTATGAACACTGAAGCTTTCTTT. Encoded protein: CASTPTVMNTEAFF.

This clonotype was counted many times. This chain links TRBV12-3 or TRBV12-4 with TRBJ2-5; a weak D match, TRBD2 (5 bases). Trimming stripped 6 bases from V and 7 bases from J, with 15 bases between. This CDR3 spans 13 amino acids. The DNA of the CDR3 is TGTGCCAGCAGCCTGGGAGTCGTCGGGACCCAGTACTTC. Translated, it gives CASSLGVVGTQYF.

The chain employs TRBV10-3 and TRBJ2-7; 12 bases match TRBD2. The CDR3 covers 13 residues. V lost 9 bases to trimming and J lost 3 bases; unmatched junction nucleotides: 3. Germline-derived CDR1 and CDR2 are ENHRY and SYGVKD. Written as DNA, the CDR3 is TGTGCCATGTCGGGACTAGCGGGCTACGAGCAGTACTTC. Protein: CAMSGLAGYEQYF.

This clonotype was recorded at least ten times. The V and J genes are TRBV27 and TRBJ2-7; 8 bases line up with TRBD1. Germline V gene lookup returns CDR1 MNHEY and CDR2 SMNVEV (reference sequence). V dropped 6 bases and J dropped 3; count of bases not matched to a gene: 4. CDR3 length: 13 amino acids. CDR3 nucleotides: TGTGCCAGCAGGCCGGGACAGGACTACGAGCAGTACTTC. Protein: CASRPGQDYEQYF.

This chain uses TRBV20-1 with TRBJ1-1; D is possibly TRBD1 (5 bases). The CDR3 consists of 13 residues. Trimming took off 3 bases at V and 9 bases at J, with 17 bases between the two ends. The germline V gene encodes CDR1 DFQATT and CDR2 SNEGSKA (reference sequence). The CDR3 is CSARVGVSLQAFF. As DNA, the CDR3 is TGCAGTGCTAGGGTGGGGGTGTCCCTGCAAGCTTTCTTT.

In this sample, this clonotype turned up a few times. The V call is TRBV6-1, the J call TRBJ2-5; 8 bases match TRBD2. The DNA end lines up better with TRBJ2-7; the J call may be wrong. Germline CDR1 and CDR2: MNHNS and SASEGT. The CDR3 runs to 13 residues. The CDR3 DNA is TGTGCCGGAGGTAAGCGGGAGTACTACGAGCAGTACTTC. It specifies CAGGKREYYEQYF.

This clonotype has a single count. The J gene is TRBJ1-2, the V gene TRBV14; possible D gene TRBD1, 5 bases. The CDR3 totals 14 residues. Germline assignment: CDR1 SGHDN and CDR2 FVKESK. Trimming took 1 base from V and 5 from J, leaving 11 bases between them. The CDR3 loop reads CASSQGMGGYGYTF. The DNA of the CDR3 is TGTGCCAGCAGCCAAGGAATGGGGGGGTATGGCTACACCTTC.

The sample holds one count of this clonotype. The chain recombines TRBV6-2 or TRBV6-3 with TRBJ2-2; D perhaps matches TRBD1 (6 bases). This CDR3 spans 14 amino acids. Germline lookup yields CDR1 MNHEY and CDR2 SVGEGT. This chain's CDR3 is CAESGGRRPGELFF. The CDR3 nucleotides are TGTGCGGAGAGTGGGGGCCGGAGACCCGGGGAGCTGTTTTTT.

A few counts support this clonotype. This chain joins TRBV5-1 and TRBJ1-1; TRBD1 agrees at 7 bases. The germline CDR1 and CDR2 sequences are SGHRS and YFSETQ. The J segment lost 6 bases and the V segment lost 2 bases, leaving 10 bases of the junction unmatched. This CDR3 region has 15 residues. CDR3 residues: CASSFSRQGGAEAFF. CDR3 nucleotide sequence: TGCGCCAGCAGCTTCTCAAGACAGGGTGGAGCTGAAGCTTTCTTT.

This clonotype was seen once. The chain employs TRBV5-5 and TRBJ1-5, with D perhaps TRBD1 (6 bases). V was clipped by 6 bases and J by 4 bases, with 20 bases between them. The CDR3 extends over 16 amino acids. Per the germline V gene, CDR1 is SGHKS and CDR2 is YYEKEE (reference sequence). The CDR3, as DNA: TGTGCCAGCACTCCTGAGGGGGGGTACCTAAATCAGCCCCAGCATTTT. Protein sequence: CASTPEGGYLNQPQHF.

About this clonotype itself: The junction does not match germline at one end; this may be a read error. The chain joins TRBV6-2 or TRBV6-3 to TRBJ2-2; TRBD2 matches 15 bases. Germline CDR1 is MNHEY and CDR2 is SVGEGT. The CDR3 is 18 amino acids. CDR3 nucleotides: TGTGCCGGCAGTTTCCGGACTAGCGGGAGGGCCTTACCCGGGGAGCTGTTTTTT. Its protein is CAGSFRTSGRALPGELFF.